Listed below are T cell receptor beta chains from one sample, sequenced in a study of blood T cell repertoires in COVID-19. Sequenced by immunoSEQ multiplex PCR; TCRdb stores in-frame clones only, minus some. The sample includes 75,000 to 80,000 clones, about 88% of them seen just once. The material sequenced was peripheral blood. The receptors originated from a human donor in a cohort sampled during active COVID-19. The CDR3 runs from the conserved cysteine through the conserved F or W. The D gene is left open where the match is weak. Clone sizes are given selectively: once, few, many, or a class where the clone is expanded.

DNA	CDR3	V	size	D	J
TGTGCTTCAGGTTTTTCTGGAAACACCATATATTTT	CASGFSGNTIYF	TRBV19	.	.	TRBJ1-3
TGTGCCAGTAGCCCGGGACAGCAAATGTTGAACACTGAAGCTTTCTTT	CASSPGQQMLNTEAFF	TRBV19	once	TRBD1	TRBJ1-1
TGTGCCAGCAGCTTAGGTGGGAGCGTCTACAATGAGCAGTTCTTC	CASSLGGSVYNEQFF	TRBV7-9	.	.	TRBJ2-1
TGCGCCAGCAGCCCTTCAGGGGACTATGGCTACACCTTC	CASSPSGDYGYTF	TRBV5-1	.	.	TRBJ1-2
TGCAGCGTACCCTCCGCGGGGGGCGCAGGAACTAACTATGGCTACACCTTC	CSVPSAGGAGTNYGYTF	TRBV29-1	once	.	TRBJ1-2
TGTGCCAGCAGTGAAAGCGGTAGCGGAAGCTCCTACAATGAGCAGTTCTTC	CASSESGSGSSYNEQFF	TRBV25-1	.	.	TRBJ2-1
TGTGCCAGTAAGACAGGGCGCGAGCAGTACTTC	CASKTGREQYF	TRBV5-8	few	TRBD1	TRBJ2-7
TGTGCCAGCAGCACCGGGACTAGCGGGGTTAGCGGGGAGCTGTTTTTT	CASSTGTSGVSGELFF	TRBV7-9	.	TRBD2	TRBJ2-2
TGTGCCAGCAGCCAGGATGGGACTAGCAAAACAGATACGCAGTATTTT	CASSQDGTSKTDTQYF	TRBV4-2	.	TRBD2	TRBJ2-3
TGTGCCAGCAGCCTACACCCCGGACAGGACGACACGGACTACACCTTC	CASSLHPGQDDTDYTF	TRBV9	many	TRBD1	TRBJ1-2